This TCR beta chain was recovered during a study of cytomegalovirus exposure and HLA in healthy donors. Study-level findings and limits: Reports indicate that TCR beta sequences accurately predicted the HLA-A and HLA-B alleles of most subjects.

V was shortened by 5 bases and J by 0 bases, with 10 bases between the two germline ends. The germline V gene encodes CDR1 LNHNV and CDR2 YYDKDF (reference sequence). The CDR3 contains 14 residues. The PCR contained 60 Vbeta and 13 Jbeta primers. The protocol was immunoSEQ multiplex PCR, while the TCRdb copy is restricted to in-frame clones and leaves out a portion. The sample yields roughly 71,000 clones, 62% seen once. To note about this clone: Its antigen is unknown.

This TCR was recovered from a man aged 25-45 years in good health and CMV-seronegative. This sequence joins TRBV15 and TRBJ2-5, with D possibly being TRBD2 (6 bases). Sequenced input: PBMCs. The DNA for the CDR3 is TGTGCCACCAGCGGCGGAGGGGACCAAGAGACCCAGTACTTC. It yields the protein CATSGGGDQETQYF.